This passage covers 17 T cell receptor beta chains from one sample sequenced in a study of blood T cell repertoires in COVID-19. Sequencing used immunoSEQ multiplex PCR; TCRdb keeps in-frame clones, though not all of them. The table records 180,000 or so clones, about 89% of them present only once. Sequenced material: peripheral blood. Every receptor here comes from a man in his 70s with acute or convalescent COVID-19.

The rearrangement joins TRBV7-9 to TRBJ2-7, with TRBD2 matching over 9 bases. V dropped 4 bases and J dropped 2; count of bases not matched to a gene: 6. This CDR3 spans 15 amino acids. The V gene's germline CDR1 is SEHNR and CDR2 FQNEAQ (reference sequence). CDR3 protein: CASSSRSGGTYEQYF. For the CDR3, the DNA is TGTGCCAGCAGCTCGCGGAGCGGGGGGACCTACGAGCAGTACTTC.

The rearrangement joins TRBV5-1 to TRBJ1-1; D is perhaps TRBD1 (5 bases). V was trimmed by 3 bases and J by 1 base, leaving 10 bases between them. Germline V gene lookup returns CDR1 SGHRS and CDR2 YFSETQ. The CDR3 consists of 14 residues. The CDR3 region has the DNA TGCGCCAGCAGCTGGAGTCAGGGGAACACTGAAGCTTTCTTT. Its protein product is CASSWSQGNTEAFF.

The CDR3 here is CASSARTYQETQYF. The CDR3 DNA reads TGTGCCAGCAGCGCTCGGACTTACCAAGAGACCCAGTACTTC. The rearrangement joins TRBV7-9 to TRBJ2-5, with a possible D match to TRBD2 (5 bases). CDR1 and CDR2 (germline): SEHNR, FQNEAQ (reference sequence). CDR3 length: 14 residues. V was shortened by 5 bases and J by 0 bases, with 10 bases between the two germline ends.

The CDR3 DNA sequence: TGTGCCAGCAGCCAAGATCTTAGACAGTCCAACTCTGGAAACACCATATATTTT. Its translation is CASSQDLRQSNSGNTIYF. This chain links TRBV14 with TRBJ1-3; D possibly corresponds to TRBD1 (5 bases). Trimming took 0 bases from V and 0 from J, leaving 15 bases between them. The germline gives CDR1 SGHDN, CDR2 FVKESK. The CDR3 has 18 residues. The complete variable domain, with remaining parts taken from reference TRBV14 and TRBJ1-3, reads EAGVTQFPSHSVIEKGQTVTLRCDPISGHDNLYWYRRVMGKEIKFLLHFVKESKQDESGMPNNRFLAERTGGTYSTLKVQPAELEDSGVYFCASSQDLRQSNSGNTIYFGEGSWLTVV.

The CDR3 DNA follows: TGTGCCAGCAGTATCCGACAGGGCCCCGGGGAGCTGTTTTTT. It translates to CASSIRQGPGELFF. This chain connects TRBV28 to TRBJ2-2; 7 bases fit TRBD1. The CDR3 runs to 14 residues. CDR1 MDHEN and CDR2 SYDVKM come from the germline V gene. The V segment lost 5 bases and the J segment 6 bases; nucleotides outside the gene matches: 6. Complete variable domain (other parts from reference TRBV28 and TRBJ2-2): DVKVTQSSRYLVKRTGEKVFLECVQDMDHENMFWYRQDPGLGLRLIYFSYDVKMKEKGDIPEGYSVSREKKERFSLILESASTNQTSMYLCASSIRQGPGELFFGEGSRLTVL.

The chain links TRBV28 to TRBJ1-5; perhaps TRBD1 as D (5 bases). The CDR3 consists of 16 residues. V was pared by 5 bases and J by 3 bases, with 17 bases between. Germline values: CDR1 MDHEN, CDR2 SYDVKM. CDR3 DNA: TGTGCCAGCAGTCCCTTGGGGCCGAGTAACAATCAGCCCCAGCATTTT. Residues: CASSPLGPSNNQPQHF. Supplemented by reference TRBV28 and TRBJ1-5, the full variable domain reads DVKVTQSSRYLVKRTGEKVFLECVQDMDHENMFWYRQDPGLGLRLIYFSYDVKMKEKGDIPEGYSVSREKKERFSLILESASTNQTSMYLCASSPLGPSNNQPQHFGDGTRLSIL.

The chain links TRBV7-9 to TRBJ2-1, with D possibly TRBD1 on 5 matching bases. Trimming removed 3 bases from V and 9 bases from J, with 9 bases in between. There are 12 residues in the CDR3. Per germline, CDR1 SEHNR and CDR2 FQNEAQ (reference sequence). CDR3 sequence (DNA): TGTGCCAGCAGCTTGACAGATACTGAGCAGTTCTTC. It codes for CASSLTDTEQFF. Drawing the rest from reference TRBV7-9 and TRBJ2-1, the complete variable domain is DTGVSQNPRHKITKRGQNVTFRCDPISEHNRLYWYRQTLGQGPEFLTYFQNEAQLEKSRLLSDRFSAERPKGSFSTLEIQRTEQGDSAMYLCASSLTDTEQFFGPGTRLTVL.

CDR3 nucleotide sequence: TGTGCCAGCAGCTCCTGGGGGGGGTTCTACAATCAGCCCCAGCATTTT. Translation: CASSSWGGFYNQPQHF. This sequence joins TRBV5-5 and TRBJ1-5; D perhaps matches TRBD1 (5 bases). Trimming removed 3 bases from V and 3 bases from J, with 16 bases in between. Germline lookup yields CDR1 SGHKS and CDR2 YYEKEE (reference sequence). The CDR3 contains 16 residues.

J is TRBJ1-6 and V is TRBV9; no reliable D call. The length of the CDR3 is 15 residues. CDR1 is SGDLS and CDR2 is YYNGEE in the germline V gene. Trimming removed 1 base from V and 1 base from J, with 6 bases in between. CDR3 DNA: TGTGCCAGCAGCGTACGAGGGTCCTATAATTCACCCCTCCACTTT. It specifies CASSVRGSYNSPLHF.

This clone has just one count. This sequence joins TRBV28 and TRBJ1-6; no clear D. The CDR3 length is 13 residues. V shed 6 bases and J shed 6 bases, with 9 bases lying between them. Germline lookup yields CDR1 MDHEN and CDR2 SYDVKM. In DNA form, the CDR3 reads TGTGCCAGCAGACCCCGACTTAATTCACCCCTCCACTTT. It encodes CASRPRLNSPLHF.

V usage is TRBV20-1 and J usage is TRBJ1-1, with D possibly being TRBD1 (5 bases). Trimming removed 6 bases from V and 4 bases from J, with 9 bases in between. Germline lookup yields CDR1 DFQATT and CDR2 SNEGSKA (reference sequence). The CDR3 length is 11 residues. CDR3 residues: CSAGRPTEAFF. The CDR3 DNA reads TGCAGTGCGGGGCGGCCCACTGAAGCTTTCTTT.

This clone has just a few counts. The J gene is TRBJ1-2, the V gene TRBV28, with 7 bases matching TRBD1. This CDR3 region has 14 residues. The germline V gene encodes CDR1 MDHEN and CDR2 SYDVKM. The trim removed 5 bases at V and 8 bases at J, leaving 11 bases unmatched. CDR3 in amino acids: CASSPQQGTEGYTF. DNA of the CDR3: TGTGCCAGCAGTCCCCAACAGGGGACTGAGGGCTACACCTTC.

This chain connects TRBV20-1 to TRBJ1-3; no clear D. The germline V gene encodes CDR1 DFQATT and CDR2 SNEGSKA (reference sequence). Trimming pared 6 bases from V and 7 bases from J, leaving 10 bases between. The CDR3 totals 11 residues. The CDR3 loop is CSARGPNTIYF. Written as DNA, the CDR3 is TGCAGTGCGCGGGGTCCGAACACCATATATTTT.

This sequence joins TRBV28 and TRBJ1-4; D remains ambiguous. V lost 3 bases to trimming and J lost 14 bases, with 19 bases between them. Germline V gene lookup returns CDR1 MDHEN and CDR2 SYDVKM. The CDR3 loop spans 14 amino acids. The CDR3 loop is CASSLPGNIRPLFF. The CDR3 bases are TGTGCCAGCAGTTTGCCGGGGAACATCAGGCCCCTGTTTTTT. Full variable domain (missing parts from reference TRBV28 and TRBJ1-4): DVKVTQSSRYLVKRTGEKVFLECVQDMDHENMFWYRQDPGLGLRLIYFSYDVKMKEKGDIPEGYSVSREKKERFSLILESASTNQTSMYLCASSLPGNIRPLFFGSGTQLSVL.

The rearrangement uses TRBV9 and TRBJ2-2; D possibly corresponds to TRBD1 (6 bases). The CDR3 consists of 13 residues. Between the trimmed V and J ends, which lost 7 bases and 7 bases, there was a span of 14 bases. Per germline, CDR1 SGDLS and CDR2 YYNGEE. This chain's CDR3 is CASRRQDGGELFF. The CDR3 DNA is TGTGCCAGCCGACGACAGGACGGCGGGGAGCTGTTTTTT.

The chain couples TRBV4-3 to TRBJ2-5, with 8 positions matching TRBD2. The CDR3 spans 16 residues. V shed 5 bases and J 4 bases; nucleotides not matched to a gene: 12. Per the germline V gene, CDR1 is LGHNA and CDR2 is YSLEER. The CDR3 bases are TGCGCCAGCAGCGGTGCATTCGGGGGGGCCTCAGAGACCCAGTACTTC. Translating gives CASSGAFGGASETQYF.

The chain recombines TRBV7-2 with TRBJ1-2; no reliable D call. This CDR3 has 14 residues. The germline gives CDR1 SGHTA, CDR2 FQGNSA. V was shortened by 0 bases and J by 0 bases, with 5 bases between the two germline ends. This CDR3 reads CASSLAAANYGYTF. CDR3 bases: TGTGCCAGCAGCTTAGCGGCAGCTAACTATGGCTACACCTTC.